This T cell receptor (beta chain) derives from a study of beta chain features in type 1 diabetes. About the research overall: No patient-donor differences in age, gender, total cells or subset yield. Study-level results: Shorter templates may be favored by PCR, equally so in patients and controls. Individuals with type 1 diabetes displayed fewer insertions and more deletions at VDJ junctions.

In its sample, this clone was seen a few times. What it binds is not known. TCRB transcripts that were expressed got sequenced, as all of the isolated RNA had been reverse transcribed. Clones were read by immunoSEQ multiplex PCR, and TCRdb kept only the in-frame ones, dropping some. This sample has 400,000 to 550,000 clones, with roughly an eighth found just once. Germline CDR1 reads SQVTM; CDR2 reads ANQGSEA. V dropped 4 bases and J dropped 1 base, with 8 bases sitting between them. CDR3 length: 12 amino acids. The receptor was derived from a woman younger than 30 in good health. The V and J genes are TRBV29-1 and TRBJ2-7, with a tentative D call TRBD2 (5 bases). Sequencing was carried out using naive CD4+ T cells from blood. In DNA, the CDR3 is TGCAGCGTTGCCCGGGATTCCTACGAGCAGTACTTC. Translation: CSVARDSYEQYF.